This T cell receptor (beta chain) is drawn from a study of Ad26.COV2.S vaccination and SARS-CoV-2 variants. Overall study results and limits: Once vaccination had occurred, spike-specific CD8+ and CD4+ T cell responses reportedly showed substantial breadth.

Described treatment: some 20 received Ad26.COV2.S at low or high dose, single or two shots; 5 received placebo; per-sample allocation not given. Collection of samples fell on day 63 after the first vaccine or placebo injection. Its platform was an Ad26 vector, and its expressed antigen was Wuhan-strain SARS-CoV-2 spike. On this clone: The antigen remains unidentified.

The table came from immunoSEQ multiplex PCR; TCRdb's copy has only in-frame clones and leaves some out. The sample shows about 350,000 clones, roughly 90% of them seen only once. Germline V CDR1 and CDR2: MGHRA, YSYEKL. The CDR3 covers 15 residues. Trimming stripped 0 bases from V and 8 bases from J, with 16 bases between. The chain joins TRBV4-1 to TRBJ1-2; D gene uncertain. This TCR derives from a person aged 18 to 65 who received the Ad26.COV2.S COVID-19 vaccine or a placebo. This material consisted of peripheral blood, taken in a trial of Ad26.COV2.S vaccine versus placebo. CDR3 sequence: CASSQEERRVAGYTF. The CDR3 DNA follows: TGCGCCAGCAGCCAAGAGGAGAGGAGGGTCGCGGGCTACACCTTC.